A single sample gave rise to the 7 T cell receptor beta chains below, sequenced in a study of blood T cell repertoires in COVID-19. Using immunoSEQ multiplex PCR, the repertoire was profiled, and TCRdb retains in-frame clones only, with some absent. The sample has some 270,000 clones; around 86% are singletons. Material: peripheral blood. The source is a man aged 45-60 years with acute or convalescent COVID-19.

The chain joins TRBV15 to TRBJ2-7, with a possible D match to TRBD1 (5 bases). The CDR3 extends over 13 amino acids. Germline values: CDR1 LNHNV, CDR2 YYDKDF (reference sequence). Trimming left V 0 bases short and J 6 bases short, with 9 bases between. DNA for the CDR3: TGTGCCACCAGCAGAGACCAAAGGGGCGAGCAGTACTTC. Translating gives CATSRDQRGEQYF.

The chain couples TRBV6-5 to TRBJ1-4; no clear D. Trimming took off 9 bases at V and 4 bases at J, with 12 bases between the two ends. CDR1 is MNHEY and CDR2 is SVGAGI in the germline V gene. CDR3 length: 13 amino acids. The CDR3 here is CASLTGNNEKLFF. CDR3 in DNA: TGTGCCAGTCTGACGGGAAATAATGAAAAACTGTTTTTT.

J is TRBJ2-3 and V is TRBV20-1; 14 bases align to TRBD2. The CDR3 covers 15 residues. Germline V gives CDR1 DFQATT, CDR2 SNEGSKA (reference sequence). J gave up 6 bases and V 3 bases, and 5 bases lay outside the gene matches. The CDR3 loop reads CSASGGLAGADTQYF. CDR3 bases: TGCAGTGCTAGTGGGGGACTAGCGGGGGCCGATACGCAGTATTTT.

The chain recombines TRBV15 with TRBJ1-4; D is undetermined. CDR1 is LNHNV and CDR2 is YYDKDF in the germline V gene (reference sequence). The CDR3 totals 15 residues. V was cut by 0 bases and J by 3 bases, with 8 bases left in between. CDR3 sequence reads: CATSRERVSNEKLFF. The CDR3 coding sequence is TGTGCCACCAGCAGAGAACGGGTATCTAATGAAAAACTGTTTTTT.

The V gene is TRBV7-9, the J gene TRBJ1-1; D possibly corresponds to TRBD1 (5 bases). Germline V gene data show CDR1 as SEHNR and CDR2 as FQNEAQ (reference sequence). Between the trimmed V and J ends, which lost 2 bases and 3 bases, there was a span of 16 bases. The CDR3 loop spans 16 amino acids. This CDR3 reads CASSLWKGPLDTEAFF. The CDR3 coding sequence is TGTGCCAGCAGCTTATGGAAGGGGCCATTGGACACTGAAGCTTTCTTT.

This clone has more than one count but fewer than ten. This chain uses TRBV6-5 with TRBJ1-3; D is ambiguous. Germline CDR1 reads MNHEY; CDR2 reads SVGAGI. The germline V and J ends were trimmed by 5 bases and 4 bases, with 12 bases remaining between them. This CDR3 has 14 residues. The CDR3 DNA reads TGTGCCAGCAGTACTAAAACGGGAGGAAACACCATATATTTT. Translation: CASSTKTGGNTIYF.

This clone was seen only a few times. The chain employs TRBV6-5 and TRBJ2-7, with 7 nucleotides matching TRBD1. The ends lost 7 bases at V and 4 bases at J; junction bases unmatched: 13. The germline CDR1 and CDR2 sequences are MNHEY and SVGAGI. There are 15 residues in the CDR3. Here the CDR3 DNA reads TGTGCCAGCACTCCCGATCCGGGACAGTCTTACGAGCAGTACTTC. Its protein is CASTPDPGQSYEQYF.